This is a list of T cell receptor beta chains from one sample in a study of early T cells in non-severe SARS-CoV-2 infection. TCRdb ran MiXCR on the 5' RACE reads and lists one entry per CDR3 protein. The repertoire holds more than 65,000 distinct CDR3 sequences, 10% to 15% seen once, with approximately 1.1% in the top ten. The sample comprised whole blood. Receptors originate from an adult who was a healthcare worker with PCR-confirmed SARS-CoV-2 infection or an uninfected control (not recorded which). Each CDR3 is given with its conserved first and last residue. A D gene is named only where the DNA matches it firmly. Clone size, where shown, is once, few, many, or a class for clones that have expanded.

len	v_gene	d_gene	j_gene	abundance	CDR3nt	CDR3aa
12	TRBV28	.	TRBJ1-2	.	TGTGCCAGCAGCTCCACGGCTATTTTCTACACCTTC	CASSSTAIFYTF
14	TRBV6-2/TRBV6-3	TRBD1	TRBJ2-7	many	TGTGCCAGCAGACAGGGGGACGGAGCCTACGAGCAGTACTTC	CASRQGDGAYEQYF
15	TRBV24-1	TRBD1	TRBJ2-2	many	TGTGCCACCAGTACAGGGGAAGGTAACACCGGGGAGCTGTTTTTT	CATSTGEGNTGELFF
14	TRBV18	.	TRBJ1-1	.	TGTGCCAGCTCACCACGGGCAATGAACACTGAAGCTTTCTTT	CASSPRAMNTEAFF
11	TRBV5-1	.	TRBJ2-5	.	TGCGCCAGCAGTGATTTAGAGACCCAGTACTTC	CASSDLETQYF
14	TRBV29-1	.	TRBJ2-7	.	TGCAGCGTTGAAGATCCCAAGAGCTCCTACGAGCAGTACTTC	CSVEDPKSSYEQYF
16	TRBV7-9	.	TRBJ2-3	few	TGTGCCAGCAGCTTAGCGTCTAGCGCGCCCACAGATACGCAGTATTTT	CASSLASSAPTDTQYF
14	TRBV5-1	.	TRBJ2-5	.	TGCGCCAGCAGCTTGGTGGGTACCGAAGAGACCCAGTACTTC	CASSLVGTEETQYF
15	TRBV6-5	TRBD2	TRBJ2-1	many	TGTGCCAGCACTCTCACCGGGACTAGTGGCAATGAGCAGTTCTTC	CASTLTGTSGNEQFF
12	TRBV7-2	TRBD1	TRBJ1-2	.	TGTGCCAGCAGGAGGGGGCCTGATGGCTACACCTTC	CASRRGPDGYTF
14	TRBV5-1	TRBD1	TRBJ1-1	many	TGCGCCAGCAGTTTGGACAGGGCGAACACTGAAGCTTTCTTT	CASSLDRANTEAFF
15	TRBV7-2	.	TRBJ1-2	many	TGTGCCAGCAGCTTATTTCCAGGTGAAACATATGGCTACACCTTC	CASSLFPGETYGYTF
15	TRBV12-3/TRBV12-4	.	TRBJ1-5	.	TGTGCCAGCAGTTTAGCGCTTGGGGCAAATCAGCCCCAGCATTTT	CASSLALGANQPQHF